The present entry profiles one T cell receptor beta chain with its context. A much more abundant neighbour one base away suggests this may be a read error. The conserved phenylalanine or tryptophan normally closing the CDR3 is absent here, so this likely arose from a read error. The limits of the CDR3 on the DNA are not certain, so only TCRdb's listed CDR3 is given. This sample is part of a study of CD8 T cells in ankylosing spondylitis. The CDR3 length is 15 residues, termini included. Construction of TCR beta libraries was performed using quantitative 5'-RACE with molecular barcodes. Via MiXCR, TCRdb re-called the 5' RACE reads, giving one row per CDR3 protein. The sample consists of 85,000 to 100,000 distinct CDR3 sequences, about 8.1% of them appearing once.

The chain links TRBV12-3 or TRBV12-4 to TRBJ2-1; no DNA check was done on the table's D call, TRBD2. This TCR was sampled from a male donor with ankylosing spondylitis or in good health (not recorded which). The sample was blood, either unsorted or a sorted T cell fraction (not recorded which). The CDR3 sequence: CASSFRRGREDFTFL.